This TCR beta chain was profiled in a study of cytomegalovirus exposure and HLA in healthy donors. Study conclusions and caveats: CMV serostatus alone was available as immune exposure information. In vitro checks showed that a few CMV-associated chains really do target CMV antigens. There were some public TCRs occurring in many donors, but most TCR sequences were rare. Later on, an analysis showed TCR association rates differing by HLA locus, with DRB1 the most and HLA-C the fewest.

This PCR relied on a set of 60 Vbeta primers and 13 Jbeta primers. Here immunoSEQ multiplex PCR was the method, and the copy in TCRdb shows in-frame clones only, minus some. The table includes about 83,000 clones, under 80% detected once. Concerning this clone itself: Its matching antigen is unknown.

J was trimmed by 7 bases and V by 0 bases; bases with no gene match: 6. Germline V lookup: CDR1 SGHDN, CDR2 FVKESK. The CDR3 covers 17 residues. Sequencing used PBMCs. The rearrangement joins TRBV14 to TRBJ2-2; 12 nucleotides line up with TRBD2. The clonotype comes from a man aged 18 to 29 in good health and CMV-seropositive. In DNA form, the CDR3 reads TGTGCCAGCAGCCAAGATCTAGCGGGAGGGCCTAACGGGGAGCTGTTTTTT. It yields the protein CASSQDLAGGPNGELFF.